The T cell receptor (beta chain) under discussion was sequenced for a study of lung T cells in sarcoidosis with Löfgren's syndrome. TCRdb analysed the reads with MiXCR anew, one entry per CDR3 protein. The sample has fewer than 80,000 distinct CDR3 sequences; 21% are singletons. The ends lost 4 bases at V and 2 bases at J; junction bases unmatched: 9. Germline V gene lookup returns CDR1 SGHRS and CDR2 YFSETQ. The CDR3 extends over 15 amino acids. This rearrangement joins TRBV5-1 to TRBJ2-7, with TRBD1 identical over 7 bases. The source of this sequence is a human donor with sarcoidosis (Löfgren's syndrome or another form), or a control subject (not recorded which). What was sequenced was CD4+ T cells from PBMCs. CDR3: CASSEAPGQTYEQYF. The CDR3 nucleotides are TGCGCCAGCAGCGAGGCACCGGGACAGACCTACGAGCAGTACTTC.